Presented here are 17 T cell receptor beta chains from one specimen sequenced in a study of T cells after yellow fever vaccination. TCRdb recomputed calls from the 5' RACE reads with MiXCR, one row per CDR3 protein. This table holds around 400,000 distinct CDR3 sequences, around a tenth found once. This sample comprised PBMCs, obtained on the day of the first yellow fever vaccination. These TCRs come from a man between 18 and 35 years old who received the YFV17D yellow fever vaccine.

The chain carries TRBV29-1 and TRBJ2-3, with TRBD1 matching 12 bases. The J segment lost 4 bases and the V segment lost 7 bases, leaving 6 bases of the junction unmatched. Per germline, CDR1 SQVTM and CDR2 ANQGSEA. The CDR3 has 14 amino acids. CDR3 amino acids: CSASGTGGSDTQYF. CDR3 nucleotide sequence: TGCAGCGCCTCGGGGACAGGGGGCTCAGATACGCAGTATTTT.

This clonotype was observed many times. This sequence joins TRBV24-1 and TRBJ2-1, with D maybe TRBD1 (5 bases). There are 16 residues in the CDR3. Germline V lookup: CDR1 KGHDR, CDR2 SFDVKD. Trimming stripped 5 bases from V and 2 bases from J, with 15 bases between. CDR3 protein: CATSGPGQQTYNEQFF. The DNA of the CDR3 is TGTGCCACCAGTGGGCCCGGACAACAGACCTACAATGAGCAGTTCTTC.

This clonotype came up a few times. This sequence joins TRBV12-3 or TRBV12-4 and TRBJ1-2; D perhaps matches TRBD1 (5 bases). CDR3 size: 13 residues. V lost 3 bases, J lost 4 bases, and 9 bases lay in between. Here the CDR3 DNA reads TGTGCCAGCAGTTTCCAGGGTGCCTATGGCTACACCTTC. Protein: CASSFQGAYGYTF.

This clonotype turned up a few times. V and J are TRBV5-8 and TRBJ1-4, with D unresolved. The germline V gene has CDR1 SGHTS and CDR2 YDEGEE. Trimming removed 5 bases at V and 8 bases at J, with 16 bases between. The CDR3 is 14 residues long. CDR3 bases: TGTGCCAGCAGTTATTCGAGTGACCACGAAAAACTGTTTTTT. This gives the protein CASSYSSDHEKLFF.

This clonotype was seen more than once but under ten times. The chain combines TRBV9 with TRBJ2-2, with 15 nucleotides matching TRBD2. The CDR3 totals 17 residues. Germline CDR1 reads SGDLS; CDR2 reads YYNGEE. V shed 3 bases, J shed 0 bases, and the junction held 0 bases outside the gene matches. The CDR3 DNA follows: TGTGCCAGCAGCGGGACTAGCGGGGGGGCGAACACCGGGGAGCTGTTTTTT. The encoded protein is CASSGTSGGANTGELFF.

The chain employs TRBV7-8 and TRBJ1-2, with D uncertain. The CDR3 is made up of 15 amino acids. Trimming took 5 bases from V and 4 from J, leaving 17 bases between them. Germline lookup yields CDR1 SGHVS and CDR2 FQNEAQ. The CDR3 nucleotides read TGTGCCAGCAGCCCTAGACAAGTATTAGGCTATGGCTACACCTTC. This codes for CASSPRQVLGYGYTF.

In its sample, this clonotype was seen a few times. The chain combines TRBV5-1 with TRBJ2-7; D unresolved. Germline V gives CDR1 SGHRS, CDR2 YFSETQ. The ends were cut back, 1 base at V and 3 bases at J, with 8 bases in the middle. This CDR3 contains 13 residues. The CDR3 loop is CASSLNEGYEQYF. The DNA for the CDR3 is TGCGCCAGCAGCTTGAATGAAGGCTACGAGCAGTACTTC.

This clonotype appeared a few times. V usage is TRBV6-2 or TRBV6-3 and J usage is TRBJ2-5; 7 bases match TRBD1. In germline, CDR1 is MNHEY, CDR2 SVGEGT. J gave up 2 bases and V 6 bases, and 6 bases lay outside the gene matches. The length of the CDR3 is 14 residues. This CDR3 is CASSRGQLQETQYF. The CDR3 DNA sequence: TGTGCCAGCAGCCGGGGACAGTTACAAGAGACCCAGTACTTC.

This clonotype was detected a few times. J is TRBJ2-1 and V is TRBV29-1, with a tentative D call TRBD2 (5 bases). Germline values: CDR1 SQVTM, CDR2 ANQGSEA. The CDR3 is 15 amino acids. V was clipped by 0 bases and J by 10 bases, with 19 bases between them. The CDR3 nucleotides read TGCAGCGTTGAAGATCCGGGGTACCCTAACGGGGAGCAGTTCTTC. It is translated as CSVEDPGYPNGEQFF.

This clonotype was detected only a few times. The chain employs TRBV7-2 and TRBJ1-2, with 8 bases lining up with TRBD1. The length of the CDR3 is 15 residues. V shed 6 bases, J shed 6 bases, and the junction held 12 bases outside the gene matches. CDR1 is SGHTA, CDR2 FQGNSA, per germline. CDR3 in DNA: TGTGCCAGCAGACGAGACAGGGGTAGGGAGAATGGCTACACCTTC. Its translation: CASRRDRGRENGYTF.

This clonotype was counted many times. The rearrangement joins TRBV5-1 to TRBJ2-7; 9 nucleotides align to TRBD1. The CDR3 sequence is 14 residues long. The V segment lost 4 bases and the J segment 4 bases; nucleotides outside the gene matches: 6. The germline CDR1 and CDR2 sequences are SGHRS and YFSETQ. The chain's CDR3 is CASSPGQGVYEQYF. The CDR3 coding sequence is TGCGCCAGCAGCCCGGGACAGGGAGTTTACGAGCAGTACTTC.

The table lists this clonotype with a few counts. V is TRBV5-1 and J is TRBJ2-3; D not resolved. Germline CDR1 reads SGHRS; CDR2 reads YFSETQ. This CDR3 region has 14 residues. Trimming cost V 2 bases and J 2 bases, with 9 bases left between them. Written as DNA, the CDR3 is TGCGCCAGCAGCTTACGGCCGAACACAGATACGCAGTATTTT. Residues: CASSLRPNTDTQYF.

This clonotype came up a few times. This chain uses TRBV10-3 with TRBJ1-6; TRBD1 aligns across 7 bases. Germline lookup yields CDR1 ENHRY and CDR2 SYGVKD. V shed 6 bases, J shed 4 bases, and the junction held 3 bases outside the gene matches. This CDR3 has 14 residues. CDR3 coding DNA: TGTGCCATCAGGGCGACAGGGTATAATTCACCCCTCCACTTT. This encodes CAIRATGYNSPLHF.

The genes are TRBV24-1 and TRBJ2-1, with 8 positions matching TRBD1. The CDR3 is 15 residues long. In germline, CDR1 is KGHDR, CDR2 SFDVKD. The trim removed 1 base at V and 9 bases at J, leaving 7 bases unmatched. The CDR3 reads CATSDFTGGPSEQFF. Here the CDR3 DNA reads TGTGCCACCAGTGATTTTACAGGGGGACCAAGTGAGCAGTTCTTC.

This clonotype has more than one count but fewer than ten. The chain combines TRBV5-1 with TRBJ2-5, with D possibly being TRBD1 (5 bases). Germline assignment: CDR1 SGHRS and CDR2 YFSETQ. V shed 0 bases and J shed 2 bases, with 11 bases lying between them. The CDR3 consists of 15 residues. CDR3 in amino acids: CASSLAATVQETQYF. Here the CDR3 DNA reads TGCGCCAGCAGCTTGGCGGCGACAGTGCAAGAGACCCAGTACTTC.

The chain couples TRBV15 to TRBJ1-2, with 10 bases aligning to TRBD1. CDR3 length: 15 amino acids. The V and J ends lost 1 base and 4 bases, in that order; junction bases with no gene match: 3. Germline V gene sequence: CDR1 LNHNV, CDR2 YYDKDF (reference sequence). The CDR3 sequence: CATSRAGTGVYGYTF. In nucleotides, the CDR3 is TGTGCCACCAGCAGAGCCGGGACAGGGGTCTATGGCTACACCTTC.

This clonotype was seen a handful of times. This chain links TRBV29-1 with TRBJ1-3; 7 bases align to TRBD1. This CDR3 comprises 12 residues. In germline, CDR1 is SQVTM, CDR2 ANQGSEA. V gave up 7 bases and J gave up 6 bases; unmatched junction bases: 6. As DNA, the CDR3 is TGCAGCGCCCGGGACAGATTAAACACCATATATTTT. Protein product: CSARDRLNTIYF.